The clone carrying this T cell receptor (beta chain) was seen more than once but under ten times. Its matching antigen is unknown. With V trimmed by 8 bases and J by 3 bases, 7 bases remained unmatched. The CDR3 has 14 residues. Per the germline V gene, CDR1 is MDHEN and CDR2 is SYDVKM. This sample is drawn from a study of shared clonotypes between healthy human individuals. Across the whole study: Three plates were used per donor for CD4 naive, three for CD4 memory, two for CD8 naive and one for CD8 memory. Whole-study results and caveats: Some naive CD4 clonotypes, roughly 4.5%, turned up in common across a handful of donors. Collection of samples was limited to blood; tissue repertoires likely differ.

The table came from immunoSEQ multiplex PCR; TCRdb's copy has only in-frame clones and leaves some out. This sample has about a million clones; around three quarters occur once, and the top ten carry about 1.5%. Naive CD4+ cells were CD45RA-selected; the remaining cells were memory. The sequenced material came from memory CD4+ T cells sorted from blood. The subset: CD45RA-negative fraction. The TCR sequence derives from a young man in good health. The chain has TRBV28 and TRBJ2-1; 7 nucleotides match TRBD2. The CDR3 region is CASSKAGDYNEQFF. CDR3 nucleotide sequence: TGTGCCAGCTCCAAGGCGGGGGACTACAATGAGCAGTTCTTC.